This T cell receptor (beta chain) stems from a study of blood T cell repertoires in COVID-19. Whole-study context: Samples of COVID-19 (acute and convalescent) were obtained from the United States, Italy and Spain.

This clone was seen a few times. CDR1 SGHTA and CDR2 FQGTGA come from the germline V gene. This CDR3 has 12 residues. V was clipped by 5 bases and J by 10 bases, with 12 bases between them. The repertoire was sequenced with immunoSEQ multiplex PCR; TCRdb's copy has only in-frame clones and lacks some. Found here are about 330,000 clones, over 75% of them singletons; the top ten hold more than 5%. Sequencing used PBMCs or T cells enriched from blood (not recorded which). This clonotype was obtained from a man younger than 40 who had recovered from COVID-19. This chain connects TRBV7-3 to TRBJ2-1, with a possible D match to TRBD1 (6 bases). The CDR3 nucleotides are TGTGCCAGCAGCATGACAGGTGGAGAGCAGTTCTTC. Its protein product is CASSMTGGEQFF.